One and the same sample provided the 7 T cell receptor beta chains below, sequenced in a study of blood T cell repertoires in COVID-19. Generated by immunoSEQ multiplex PCR, the TCRdb table keeps only in-frame clones and is missing some. Among 250,000 to 300,000 clones listed, approximately 85% were seen once. The sample was peripheral blood. Receptor source: a man in his fifties or sixties with active or convalescent COVID-19.

The V gene is TRBV7-9, the J gene TRBJ1-2; D unclear. CDR1 and CDR2 (germline): SEHNR, FQNEAQ (reference sequence). The CDR3 contains 11 residues. The germline V and J ends were trimmed by 5 bases and 8 bases, with 9 bases remaining between them. CDR3 loop: CASSPGWGYTF. CDR3 nucleotide sequence: TGTGCCAGCAGCCCCGGTTGGGGCTACACCTTC.

The chain's CDR3 is CASSLDGSLMNTGELFF. In DNA, the CDR3 is TGCGCCAGCAGCTTGGATGGCAGTTTGATGAACACCGGGGAGCTGTTTTTT. The rearrangement joins TRBV5-1 to TRBJ2-2; D unresolved. The CDR3 extends over 17 amino acids. Germline-derived CDR1 and CDR2 are SGHRS and YFSETQ. V was cut by 0 bases and J by 1 base, with 13 bases left in between.

The rearrangement joins TRBV4-1 to TRBJ1-2, with D perhaps matching TRBD1 (5 bases). In germline, CDR1 is MGHRA, CDR2 YSYEKL. The V gene lost 2 bases and the J gene lost 2 bases, with 6 bases spanning the gap. CDR3 length: 13 residues. CDR3 coding DNA: TGCGCCAGCAGCCAACAGGGCAACTATGGCTACACCTTC. Protein: CASSQQGNYGYTF.

The V call is TRBV5-1, the J call TRBJ2-7; TRBD2 agrees at 10 bases. Germline values: CDR1 SGHRS, CDR2 YFSETQ. The CDR3 is 15 amino acids. V gave up 4 bases and J gave up 6 bases; unmatched junction bases: 10. The CDR3 sequence is CASSPQLAGFGEQYF. DNA of the CDR3: TGCGCCAGCAGCCCGCAACTAGCGGGATTCGGCGAGCAGTACTTC.

This clone was recorded once. The chain links TRBV7-9 to TRBJ1-3; 8 nucleotides align to TRBD1. The CDR3 length is 15 residues. The V and J ends lost 5 bases and 1 base, in that order; junction bases with no gene match: 4. Germline-derived CDR1 and CDR2 are SEHNR and FQNEAQ (reference sequence). Here the CDR3 reads CASSPDRGSGNTIYF. CDR3 nucleotides: TGTGCCAGCAGCCCCGACAGGGGATCTGGAAACACCATATATTTT. The full variable domain, its missing parts supplied by reference TRBV7-9 and TRBJ1-3, is DTGVSQNPRHKITKRGQNVTFRCDPISEHNRLYWYRQTLGQGPEFLTYFQNEAQLEKSRLLSDRFSAERPKGSFSTLEIQRTEQGDSAMYLCASSPDRGSGNTIYFGEGSWLTVV.

The chain has TRBV5-6 and TRBJ2-7, with 8 bases lining up with TRBD1. With 2 bases clipped from V and 6 bases from J, the junction kept 4 bases outside the gene matches. Germline V gives CDR1 SGHDT, CDR2 YYEEEE. The CDR3 loop spans 13 amino acids. CDR3 nucleotide sequence: TGTGCCAGCAGCTTCGCACAGGGGGGCGAGCAGTACTTC. It specifies CASSFAQGGEQYF.

With respect to this clone: The junction does not match germline at one end; this may be a read error. This chain links TRBV29-1 with TRBJ2-3, with D possibly matching TRBD2 (5 bases). The CDR3 spans 13 residues. CDR1 is SQVTM and CDR2 is ANQGSEA in the germline V gene. CDR3 sequence: CSGRKGSRDTQYF. The CDR3 nucleotides read TGCAGCGGGAGGAAAGGTAGCAGAGATACGCAGTATTTT.